The 3 T cell receptor beta chains below come from one sample, sequenced in a study of blood T cell repertoires in COVID-19. Libraries were prepared by immunoSEQ multiplex PCR; TCRdb keeps only in-frame clonotypes and omits some of them. The sample carries a few hundred thousand clones, 85% to 90% recorded once. Source material: PBMCs or T cells enriched from blood (not recorded which). All receptors derive from a woman aged 40 to 50 who had recovered from COVID-19.

This clone was picked up one time. The CDR3 coding sequence is TGTGCCAGCAGTGGCAGGGGGCTAGGGTATGGCTACACCTTC. Protein product: CASSGRGLGYGYTF. V and J are TRBV25-1 and TRBJ1-2, with 8 nucleotides matching TRBD1. The CDR3 sequence is 14 residues long. The germline V gene has CDR1 MGHDK and CDR2 SYGVNS. J was trimmed by 5 bases and V by 4 bases; bases with no gene match: 6.

This rearrangement joins TRBV24-1 to TRBJ1-5; no clear D gene. Germline V gives CDR1 KGHDR, CDR2 SFDVKD. V lost 5 bases and J lost 6, with 7 bases in between. The CDR3 runs to 12 residues. This CDR3 reads CATSALGQPQHF. CDR3 sequence (DNA): TGTGCCACCAGTGCCCTCGGTCAGCCCCAGCATTTT.

This chain uses TRBV14 with TRBJ2-3; D not resolved. The CDR3 consists of 13 residues. CDR1 is SGHDN and CDR2 is FVKESK in the germline V gene. V shed 6 bases and J shed 6 bases, with 13 bases lying between them. The CDR3 loop reads CASSISTRDTQYF. In DNA, the CDR3 is TGTGCCAGCAGTATATCAACTCGGGATACGCAGTATTTT.